The 24 T cell receptor beta chains in this list originate from one sample, sequenced in a study of cytomegalovirus exposure and HLA in healthy donors. 60 Vbeta and 13 Jbeta primers were used in PCR. The assay was immunoSEQ multiplex PCR, and TCRdb's table has in-frame clones only and misses some. The sample has more than 90,000 clones, 55% to 75% seen once. Material for sequencing was PBMCs. Receptor source: a man in his forties or fifties in good health and CMV-seronegative.

V is TRBV2 and J is TRBJ2-7, with D tentatively TRBD1 (5 bases). Germline V gene data show CDR1 as SNHLY and CDR2 as FYNNEI. V was clipped by 2 bases and J by 6 bases, with 17 bases between them. CDR3 length: 15 amino acids. CDR3 sequence (DNA): TGTGCCAGCAGTGAATTGGCAGGGTTAGGAAGCGAGCAGTACTTC. Protein: CASSELAGLGSEQYF.

This clone has just one count. CDR3 protein: CASSPEFRVGPGELFF. The DNA of the CDR3 is TGTGCCAGCAGCCCGGAGTTCAGGGTTGGCCCCGGGGAGCTGTTTTTT. The V and J genes are TRBV14 and TRBJ2-2, with D tentatively TRBD1 (5 bases). The CDR3 runs to 16 residues. V lost 4 bases, J lost 6 bases, and 18 bases lay in between. Germline assignment: CDR1 SGHDN and CDR2 FVKESK.

The chain recombines TRBV5-1 with TRBJ2-7; no clear D. The ends were cut back, 5 bases at V and 3 bases at J, with 12 bases in the middle. The germline CDR1 and CDR2 sequences are SGHRS and YFSETQ. The CDR3 loop spans 13 amino acids. The DNA of the CDR3 is TGCGCCAGCAGGATCCCAGGTAACTACGAGCAGTACTTC. The encoded protein is CASRIPGNYEQYF.

This clone appeared a single time. An end of the junction does not agree with germline; a read error may underlie this. The DNA of the CDR3 is TGTTCCAGCAGCTTATCGGGCTATGGCTACACCTTC. This codes for CSSSLSGYGYTF. The chain joins TRBV7-9 to TRBJ1-2; D remains unclear. The CDR3 covers 12 residues. Germline CDR1 SEHNR, CDR2 FQNEAQ (reference sequence).

The V call is TRBV5-5, the J call TRBJ2-5; 13 positions match TRBD2. The closer fit of TRBJ2-7 to the DNA end suggests the J call may be wrong. The CDR3 runs 15 residues. Looked up from germline, CDR1 is SGHKS and CDR2 is YYEKEE (reference sequence). This chain's CDR3 is CASSSRTSGGYEQYF. The CDR3 nucleotides read TGTGCCAGCAGCTCAAGGACTAGCGGGGGTTACGAGCAGTACTTC.

This clone appeared a single time. As DNA, the CDR3 is TGTGCCAGCAGTTTCGGGGGGAGCAATAATTCACCCCTCCACTTT. Its translation: CASSFGGSNNSPLHF. The rearrangement uses TRBV27 and TRBJ1-6, with a weak D call TRBD1 (5 bases). The CDR3 totals 15 residues. V lost 3 bases and J 5 bases, leaving 11 bases between the germline ends. Germline V CDR1 and CDR2: MNHEY, SMNVEV (reference sequence).

The J gene is TRBJ2-5, the V gene TRBV6-1, with 8 bases that match TRBD2. The CDR3 sequence is 16 residues long. CDR1 is MNHNS and CDR2 is SASEGT in the germline V gene. Germline trimming cut 3 bases from V and 2 bases from J; bases unmatched to any gene: 8. The CDR3 bases are TGTGCCAGCAGTGAGGTGGTAGCGGGGTTTCAAGAGACCCAGTACTTC. As protein: CASSEVVAGFQETQYF.

CDR3 DNA: TGTGCCAGCAGCTGGCCGAAGGACGGGGGGTTGAACACTGAAGCTTTCTTT. This translates into CASSWPKDGGLNTEAFF. The chain links TRBV11-2 to TRBJ1-1, with TRBD1 as a possible D gene (5 bases). Trimming took 4 bases from V and 0 from J, leaving 18 bases between them. This CDR3 region has 17 residues. Germline lookup yields CDR1 SGHAT and CDR2 FQNNGV. The variable domain in full, completed from reference TRBV11-2 and TRBJ1-1, reads EAGVAQSPRYKIIEKRQSVAFWCNPISGHATLYWYQQILGQGPKLLIQFQNNGVVDDSQLPKDRFSAERLKGVDSTLKIQPAKLEDSAVYLCASSWPKDGGLNTEAFFGQGTRLTVV.

This sequence joins TRBV5-6 and TRBJ1-4, with D perhaps TRBD1 (5 bases). The ends were cut back, 4 bases at V and 4 bases at J, with 17 bases in the middle. Per germline, CDR1 SGHDT and CDR2 YYEEEE. The CDR3 contains 16 residues. The CDR3 sequence: CASSPGPVQGNEKLFF. The CDR3 nucleotides read TGTGCCAGCAGCCCAGGTCCCGTCCAGGGTAATGAAAAACTGTTTTTT.

This sequence joins TRBV5-1 and TRBJ1-4; 7 bases align to TRBD1. CDR3 length: 15 residues. J was trimmed by 7 bases and V by 0 bases; bases with no gene match: 6. Germline V gene lookup returns CDR1 SGHRS and CDR2 YFSETQ. In DNA form, the CDR3 reads TGCGCCAGCAGCTTGGCCCCCGCAGGGGGTGAAAAACTGTTTTTT. Translating gives CASSLAPAGGEKLFF. Together with reference TRBV5-1 and TRBJ1-4, the CDR3 gives the full variable domain: KAGVTQTPRYLIKTRGQQVTLSCSPISGHRSVSWYQQTPGQGLQFLFEYFSETQRNKGNFPGRFSGRQFSNSRSEMNVSTLELGDSALYLCASSLAPAGGEKLFFGSGTQLSVL.

This clone was counted only a few times. The genes are TRBV10-3 and TRBJ1-5, with D possibly matching TRBD1 (5 bases). Trimming removed 4 bases at V and 5 bases at J, with 9 bases between. The CDR3 loop spans 13 amino acids. Germline assignment: CDR1 ENHRY and CDR2 SYGVKD. The DNA for the CDR3 is TGTGCCATCAGTGTAGGGGTGGATCAGCCCCAGCATTTT. It yields the protein CAISVGVDQPQHF.

The rearrangement joins TRBV27 to TRBJ2-7; D is unclear. CDR3 length equals 14 residues. Germline V CDR1 and CDR2: MNHEY, SMNVEV (reference sequence). V lost 5 bases and J 3 bases, leaving 14 bases between the germline ends. The CDR3 protein is CASSPRWASYEQYV. CDR3 DNA: TGTGCCAGCAGTCCCCGGTGGGCTAGCTACGAGCAGTACGTC.

The chain carries TRBV27 and TRBJ2-2; tentative D call: TRBD1 (6 bases). This CDR3 has 14 residues. The V and J ends lost 9 bases and 3 bases respectively, with 14 bases between them. Germline CDR1 reads MNHEY; CDR2 reads SMNVEV (reference sequence). CDR3: CASRPGQYTGELFF. The DNA of the CDR3 is TGTGCCAGTCGCCCGGGACAATACACCGGGGAGCTGTTTTTT.

This clone was detected only a few times. The rearrangement joins TRBV2 to TRBJ1-1, with 10 bases that match TRBD1. This CDR3 has 14 amino acids. From germline, CDR1 is SNHLY and CDR2 FYNNEI. Trimming at V came to 6 bases and at J to 8 bases, leaving 9 bases not matched to a gene. CDR3 protein: CASRARDRGGEAFF. CDR3 nucleotides: TGTGCCAGCAGGGCCCGGGACAGGGGAGGCGAAGCTTTCTTT.

The chain is built from TRBV6-5 and TRBJ1-4; D is perhaps TRBD1 (6 bases). Germline CDR1 and CDR2: MNHEY and SVGAGI. The CDR3 is 15 amino acids. Trimming removed 4 bases at V and 5 bases at J, with 14 bases between. CDR3 in DNA: TGTGCCAGCAGTTTCGACAGGCGACGGAATGAAAAACTGTTTTTT. This codes for CASSFDRRRNEKLFF.

The genes are TRBV29-1 and TRBJ2-3, with TRBD2 matching 7 bases. Germline V CDR1 and CDR2: SQVTM, ANQGSEA. The CDR3 length is 15 residues. Trimming at V came to 2 bases and at J to 0 bases, leaving 5 bases not matched to a gene. CDR3: CSVEWLAASTDTQYF. In DNA form, the CDR3 reads TGCAGCGTTGAATGGCTAGCGGCTAGCACAGATACGCAGTATTTT.

The CDR3 DNA follows: TGCGCCAGCAGCTTGGCTATCCTCCCCGGTGGCACAGATACGCAGTATTTT. This translates into CASSLAILPGGTDTQYF. The chain recombines TRBV5-1 with TRBJ2-3; D is undetermined. The V end lost 0 bases, the J end lost 1 base, and 15 bases lay between the germline ends. CDR3 length: 17 residues. Germline assignment: CDR1 SGHRS and CDR2 YFSETQ.

This chain joins TRBV7-2 and TRBJ1-2; 8 bases are a match to TRBD1. CDR3 size: 13 residues. Germline loops: CDR1 SGHTA, CDR2 FQGNSA. J lost 3 bases, V lost 3 bases, and 0 bases had no gene match. This CDR3 reads CASSLGQDYGYTF. The CDR3 nucleotides read TGTGCCAGCAGCTTGGGACAGGACTATGGCTACACCTTC.

The gene calls are TRBV7-3 and TRBJ1-1, with 8 bases fitting TRBD1. This CDR3 spans 17 amino acids. The trim removed 0 bases at V and 5 bases at J, leaving 11 bases unmatched. Germline CDR1 reads SGHTA; CDR2 reads FQGTGA. The CDR3, as DNA: TGTGCCAGCAGCTTAACTACCGACAGGGGAGGTCGTACTGAAGCTTTCTTT. Its translation: CASSLTTDRGGRTEAFF.

The chain joins TRBV6-6 to TRBJ1-5; 7 bases are shared with TRBD1. Germline assignment: CDR1 MNHNY and CDR2 SVGAGI (reference sequence). CDR3 length: 15 amino acids. J was trimmed by 1 base and V by 4 bases; bases with no gene match: 4. CDR3 amino acids: CASSSRRGSNQPQHF. For the CDR3, the DNA is TGTGCCAGCAGTTCTCGCAGGGGGAGCAATCAGCCCCAGCATTTT.

This clone was recorded once. The conserved phenylalanine or tryptophan normally closing the CDR3 is absent here, so this likely arose from a read error. The genes are TRBV2 and TRBJ2-3; D is perhaps TRBD1 (6 bases). V was trimmed by 7 bases and J by 0 bases, leaving 11 bases between them. Germline-derived CDR1 and CDR2 are SNHLY and FYNNEI. The CDR3 is 14 amino acids. This CDR3 is CASTTGPSTDTQYV. The CDR3 DNA sequence: TGTGCCAGCACAACAGGGCCCAGCACAGATACGCAGTATGTT.

The chain carries TRBV4-3 and TRBJ2-5; TRBD1 matches 8 bases. J was trimmed by 1 base and V by 4 bases; bases with no gene match: 2. The V gene's germline CDR1 is LGHNA and CDR2 YSLEER. This CDR3 has 14 residues. The CDR3 reads CASSLGQGQETQYF. For the CDR3, the DNA is TGCGCCAGCAGCCTAGGACAGGGCCAAGAGACCCAGTACTTC.

This clone was recorded once. The V call is TRBV10-3, the J call TRBJ2-7, with D perhaps matching TRBD2 (5 bases). The CDR3 extends over 13 amino acids. The germline V gene has CDR1 ENHRY and CDR2 SYGVKD. V was clipped by 4 bases and J by 5 bases, with 12 bases between them. The CDR3 spells CAISVTREDEQYV. CDR3 DNA sequence: TGTGCCATCAGTGTCACTAGAGAGGACGAGCAGTACGTC.

V is TRBV7-9 and J is TRBJ1-2; 9 bases align to TRBD1. There are 14 residues in the CDR3. Per the germline V gene, CDR1 is SEHNR and CDR2 is FQNEAQ (reference sequence). After removal of 5 bases from V and 8 bases from J, the junction contained 9 bases not matched to a gene. This CDR3 reads CASSRTGGPFGYTF. The CDR3, as DNA: TGTGCCAGCAGCAGAACAGGGGGCCCTTTCGGCTACACCTTC.